This TCR beta chain is from a study of blood T cell repertoires in COVID-19 (TCRdb year 2020). About the investigation overall: Samples covering the acute and convalescent phases of COVID-19 were provided by collaborators in the United States, Italy and Spain. The prospective study material was composed of cDNA or gDNA derived from T cells, B-cell-depleted T cells, or PBMCs. The repertoires were made available in a free public database intended to serve as a resource for research on the immune response to SARS-CoV-2. A de-identified subject ID, COVID-19 status, age in years and sex were almost always included in the sample metadata. The samples were drawn from two sources: the first 160 participants of the ongoing ImmuneRACE study, and approximately 1,300 subjects contributed by 6 global collaborators. Where HLA class I and class II types were available, the types were taken from metadata supplied by the sample provider, not from assay-based typing. Subjects who had been exposed to COVID-19, were actively infected with it, or had recovered from it provided the deeply sampled blood TCRbeta repertoires that made up the dataset. What the study reported, not specific to this receptor: Clinical and demographic metadata were provided uncurated, with the amount varying by source and participant.

From a lookup of the germline V gene (reference sequence), CDR1 and CDR2 are SGHKS and YYEKEE. From cysteine to phenylalanine, the CDR3 is 15 amino acids long. Of all the DNA, just the CDR3 is kept, 45 bases in frame from base 1. The V end gives up 4 bases and the J end 7 bases, leaving 7 bases in the junction not matched to a gene. TCRbeta CDR3 regions were amplified from genomic DNA using the immunoSEQ Assay, a bias-controlled multiplex PCR. Regarding the original processing steps: The number of nucleated cells in each sample was estimated from the amplification of reference gene primers within the assay. Sequence reads were collapsed and filtered to measure the absolute abundance of every unique TCRbeta CDR3 rearrangement. For each sample, productive Simpson clonality was calculated by taking the square root of Simpson's diversity index across productive rearrangements. Here the immuneACCESS table is served through TCRdb, limited to in-frame sequences with V and J called. Missing clones are a known gap in these copies; in checked studies unresolved V genes cover under half, and the rest lacks a known reason. The V and J calls and clone size come from that table; D and trimming were worked out from the DNA. For this sample there are 60,000 to 70,000 clones; roughly 80% appear just once. The ten most abundant clones make up 5.5% of the sample.

Whole blood was collected in K2EDTA tubes by collaborating institutions according to the institutions' own protocols. For TCRbeta analysis, collaborators shipped samples in one of three forms: frozen whole blood, isolated PBMCs, or DNA extracted from either of those sample types. As to this clone: Its antigen is currently not known. Base quality data are lacking; no much larger clone is found one base away.

Sequences were obtained from peripheral blood. In this chain, TRBV5-5 is recombined with TRBJ2-1; 11 bases in the middle match TRBD2. The TCR originated in a woman in her 70s with acute or convalescent COVID-19. The DNA sequence is given as TGTGCCAGCAGCGAAATAGCGGGGGGGCGAAATGAGCAGTTCTTC. It specifies CASSEIAGGRNEQFF.